This T cell receptor (beta chain) originates from a study of T cell changes during pregnancy in multiple sclerosis. Produced via immunoSEQ multiplex PCR; TCRdb's table is partial and in-frame only. The sample yields some 40,000 clones, roughly 94% seen once. V was trimmed by 4 bases and J by 2 bases, leaving 10 bases between them. CDR3 length equals 14 residues. The germline CDR1 and CDR2 sequences are SEHNR and FQNEAQ (reference sequence). Sequenced material: peripheral blood, taken in the third trimester of pregnancy. The receptor comes from a female donor with multiple sclerosis, enrolled in a pregnancy study. The chain recombines TRBV7-9 with TRBJ2-3; D is unclear. The chain's CDR3 is CASSSSLSTDTQYF. The DNA of the CDR3 is TGTGCCAGCAGCTCCTCCCTGTCCACAGATACGCAGTATTTT.